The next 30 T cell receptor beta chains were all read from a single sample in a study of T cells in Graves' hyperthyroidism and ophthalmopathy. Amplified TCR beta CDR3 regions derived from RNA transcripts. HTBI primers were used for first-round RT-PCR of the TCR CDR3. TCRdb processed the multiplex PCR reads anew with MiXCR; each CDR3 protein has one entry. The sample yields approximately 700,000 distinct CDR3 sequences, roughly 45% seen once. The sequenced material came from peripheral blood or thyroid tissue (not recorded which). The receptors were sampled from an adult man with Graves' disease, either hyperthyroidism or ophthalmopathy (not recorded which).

As DNA, the CDR3 is TGTGCCAGTAGTATTGCGCAGAGTAATCAGCCCCAGCATTTT. It translates to CASSIAQSNQPQHF. This chain connects TRBV19 to TRBJ1-5; D not resolved. Germline CDR1 is LNHDA and CDR2 is SQIVND (reference sequence). V was trimmed by 3 bases and J by 4 bases, leaving 10 bases between them. The CDR3 sequence is 14 residues long.

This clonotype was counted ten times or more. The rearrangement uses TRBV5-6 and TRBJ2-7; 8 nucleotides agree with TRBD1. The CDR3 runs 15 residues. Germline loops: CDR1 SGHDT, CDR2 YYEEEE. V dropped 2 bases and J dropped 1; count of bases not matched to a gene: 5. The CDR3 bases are TGTGCCAGCAGCTTCGGACAGGGTCGGTCCTACGAGCAGTACTTC. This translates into CASSFGQGRSYEQYF.

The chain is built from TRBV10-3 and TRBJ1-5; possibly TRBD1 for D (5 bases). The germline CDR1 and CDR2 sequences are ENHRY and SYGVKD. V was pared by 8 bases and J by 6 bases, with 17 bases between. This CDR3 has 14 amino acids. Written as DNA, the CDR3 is TGTGCCATCTCCCTCGGGGGGGGAGGTCAGCCCCAGCATTTT. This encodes CAISLGGGGQPQHF.

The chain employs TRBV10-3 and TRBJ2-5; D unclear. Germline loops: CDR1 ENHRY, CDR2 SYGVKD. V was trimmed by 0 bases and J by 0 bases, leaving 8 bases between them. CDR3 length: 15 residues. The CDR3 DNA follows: TGTGCCATCAGTGAGTCGTCGCGGCACCAAGAGACCCAGTACTTC. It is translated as CAISESSRHQETQYF.

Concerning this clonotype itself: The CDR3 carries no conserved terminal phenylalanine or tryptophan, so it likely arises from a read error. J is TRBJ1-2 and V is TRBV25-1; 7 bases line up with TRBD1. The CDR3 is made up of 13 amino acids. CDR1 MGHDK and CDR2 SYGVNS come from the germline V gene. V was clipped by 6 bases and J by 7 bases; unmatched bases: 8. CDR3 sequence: CASSRDRDPGYTS. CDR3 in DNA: TGTGCCAGCAGCCGTGACAGGGATCCTGGCTACACCTCC.

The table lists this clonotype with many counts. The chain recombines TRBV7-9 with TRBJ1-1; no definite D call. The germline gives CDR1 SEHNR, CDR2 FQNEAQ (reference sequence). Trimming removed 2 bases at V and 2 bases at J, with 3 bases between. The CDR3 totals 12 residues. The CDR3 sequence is CASSLSNTEAFF. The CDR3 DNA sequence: TGTGCCAGCAGCTTAAGCAACACTGAAGCTTTCTTT.

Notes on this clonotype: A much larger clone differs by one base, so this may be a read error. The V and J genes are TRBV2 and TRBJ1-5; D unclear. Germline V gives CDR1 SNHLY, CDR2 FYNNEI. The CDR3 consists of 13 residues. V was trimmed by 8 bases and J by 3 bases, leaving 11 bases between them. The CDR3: CASQSPDNQPQHF. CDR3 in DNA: TGTGCCAGCCAATCCCCCGACAATCAGCCCCAGCATTTT.

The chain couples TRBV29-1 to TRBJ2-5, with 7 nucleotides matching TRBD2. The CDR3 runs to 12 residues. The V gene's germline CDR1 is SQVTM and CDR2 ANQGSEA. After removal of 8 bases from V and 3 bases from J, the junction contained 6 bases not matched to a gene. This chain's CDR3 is CSLASGEETQYF. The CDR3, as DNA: TGCAGCTTAGCTAGCGGCGAAGAGACCCAGTACTTC.

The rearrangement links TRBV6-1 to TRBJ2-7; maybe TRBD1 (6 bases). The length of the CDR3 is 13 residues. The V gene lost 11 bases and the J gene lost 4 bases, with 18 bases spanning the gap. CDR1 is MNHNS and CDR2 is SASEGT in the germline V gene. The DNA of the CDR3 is TGTGCCTGCAACAGGGTCGTCTCGTACGAGCAGTACTTC. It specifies CACNRVVSYEQYF.

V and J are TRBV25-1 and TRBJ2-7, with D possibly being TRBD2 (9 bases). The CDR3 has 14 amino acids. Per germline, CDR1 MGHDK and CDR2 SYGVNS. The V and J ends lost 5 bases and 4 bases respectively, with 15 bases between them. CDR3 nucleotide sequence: TGTGCCAGCAGTCTAGCGGGACAGGAGTACGAGCAGTACTTC. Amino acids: CASSLAGQEYEQYF.

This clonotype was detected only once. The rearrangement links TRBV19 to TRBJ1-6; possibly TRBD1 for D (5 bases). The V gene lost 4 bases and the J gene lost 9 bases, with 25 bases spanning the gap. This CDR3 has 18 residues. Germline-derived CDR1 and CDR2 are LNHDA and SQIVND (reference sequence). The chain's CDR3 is CASSSLRGRGTEASPLHF. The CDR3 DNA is TGTGCCAGTAGTAGCTTAAGGGGACGAGGGACTGAAGCTTCACCCCTCCACTTT.

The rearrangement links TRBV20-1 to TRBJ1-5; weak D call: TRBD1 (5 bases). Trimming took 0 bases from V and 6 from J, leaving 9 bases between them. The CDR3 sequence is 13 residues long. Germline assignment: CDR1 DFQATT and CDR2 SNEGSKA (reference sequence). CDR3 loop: CSAREGVGQPQHF. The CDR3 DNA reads TGCAGTGCTAGAGAGGGGGTAGGTCAGCCCCAGCATTTT.

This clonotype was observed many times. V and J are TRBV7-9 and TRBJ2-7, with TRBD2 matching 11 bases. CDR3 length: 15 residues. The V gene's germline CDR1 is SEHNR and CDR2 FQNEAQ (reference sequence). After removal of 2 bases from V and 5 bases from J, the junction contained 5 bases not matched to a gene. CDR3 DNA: TGTGCCAGCAGCTTAACTAGCGGGAGTATCGACGAGCAGTACTTC. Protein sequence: CASSLTSGSIDEQYF. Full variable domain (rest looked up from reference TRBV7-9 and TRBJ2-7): DTGVSQNPRHKITKRGQNVTFRCDPISEHNRLYWYRQTLGQGPEFLTYFQNEAQLEKSRLLSDRFSAERPKGSFSTLEIQRTEQGDSAMYLCASSLTSGSIDEQYFGPGTRLTVT.

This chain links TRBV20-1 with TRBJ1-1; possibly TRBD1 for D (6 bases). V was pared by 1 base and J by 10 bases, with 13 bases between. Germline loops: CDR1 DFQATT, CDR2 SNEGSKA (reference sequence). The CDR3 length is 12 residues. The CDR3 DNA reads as TGCAGTGCTAGAGGAGGGGGGCAAGTAGCTTTCTTT. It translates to CSARGGGQVAFF.

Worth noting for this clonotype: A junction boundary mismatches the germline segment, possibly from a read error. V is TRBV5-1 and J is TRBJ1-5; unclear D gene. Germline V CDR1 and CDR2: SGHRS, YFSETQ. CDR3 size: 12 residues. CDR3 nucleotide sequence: TGTGCCAGCAGTGATTTGACCCAGCCCCAGCATTTT. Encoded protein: CASSDLTQPQHF. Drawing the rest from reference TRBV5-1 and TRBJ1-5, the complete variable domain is KAGVTQTPRYLIKTRGQQVTLSCSPISGHRSVSWYQQTPGQGLQFLFEYFSETQRNKGNFPGRFSGRQFSNSRSEMNVSTLELGDSALYLCASSDLTQPQHFGDGTRLSIL.

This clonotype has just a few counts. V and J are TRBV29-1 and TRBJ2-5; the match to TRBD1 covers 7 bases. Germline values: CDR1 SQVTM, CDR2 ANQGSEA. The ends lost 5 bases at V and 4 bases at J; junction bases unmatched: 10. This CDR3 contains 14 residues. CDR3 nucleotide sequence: TGCAGCGTTCGCCGACAGGGCCGGGGAGAGACCCAGTACTTC. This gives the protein CSVRRQGRGETQYF.

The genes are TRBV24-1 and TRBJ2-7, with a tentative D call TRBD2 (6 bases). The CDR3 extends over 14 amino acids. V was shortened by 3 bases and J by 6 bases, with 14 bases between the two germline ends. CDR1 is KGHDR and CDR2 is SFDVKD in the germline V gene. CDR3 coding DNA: TGTGCCACCAGTGATGAGGGGACTTTTGGCGAGCAGTACTTC. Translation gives CATSDEGTFGEQYF.

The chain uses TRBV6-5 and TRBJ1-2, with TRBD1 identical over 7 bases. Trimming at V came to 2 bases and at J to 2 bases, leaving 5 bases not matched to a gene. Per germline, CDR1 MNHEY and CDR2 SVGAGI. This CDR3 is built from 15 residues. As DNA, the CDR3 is TGTGCCAGCAGTTACAGGGGGCTAGAAAACTATGGCTACACCTTC. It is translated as CASSYRGLENYGYTF.

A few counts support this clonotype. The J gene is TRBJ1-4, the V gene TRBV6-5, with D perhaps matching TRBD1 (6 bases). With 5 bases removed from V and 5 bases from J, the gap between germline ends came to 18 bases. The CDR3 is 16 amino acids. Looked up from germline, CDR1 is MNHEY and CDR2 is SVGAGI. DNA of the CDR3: TGTGCCAGCAGTACAAACCGACAGGTCCTAAATGAAAAACTGTTTTTT. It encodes CASSTNRQVLNEKLFF.

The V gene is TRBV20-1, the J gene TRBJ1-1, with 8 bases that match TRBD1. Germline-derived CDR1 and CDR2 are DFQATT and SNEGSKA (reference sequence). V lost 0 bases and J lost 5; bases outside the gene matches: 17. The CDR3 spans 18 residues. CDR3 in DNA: TGCAGTGCTAGAGATCCTGGTTTTCAGGGGGCATCTAAAACTGAAGCTTTCTTT. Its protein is CSARDPGFQGASKTEAFF.

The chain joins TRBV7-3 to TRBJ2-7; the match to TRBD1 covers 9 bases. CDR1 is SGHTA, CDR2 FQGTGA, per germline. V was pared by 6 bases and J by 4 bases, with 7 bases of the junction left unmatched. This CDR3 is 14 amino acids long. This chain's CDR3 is CASSSNRGQYEQYF. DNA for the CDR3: TGTGCCAGCAGTTCTAACAGGGGGCAATACGAGCAGTACTTC.

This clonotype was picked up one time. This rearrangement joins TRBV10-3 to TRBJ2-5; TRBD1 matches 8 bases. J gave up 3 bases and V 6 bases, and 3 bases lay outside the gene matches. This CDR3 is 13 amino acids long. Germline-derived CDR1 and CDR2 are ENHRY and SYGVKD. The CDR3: CAIRGQAKETQYF. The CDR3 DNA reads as TGTGCCATCAGGGGACAGGCTAAAGAGACCCAGTACTTC.

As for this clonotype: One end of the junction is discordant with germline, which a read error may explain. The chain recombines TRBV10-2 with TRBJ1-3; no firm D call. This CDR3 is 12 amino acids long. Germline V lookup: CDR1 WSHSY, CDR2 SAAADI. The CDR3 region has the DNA TGCGTCAGCTCAGACTCTGGAAACACCATATATTTT. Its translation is CVSSDSGNTIYF.

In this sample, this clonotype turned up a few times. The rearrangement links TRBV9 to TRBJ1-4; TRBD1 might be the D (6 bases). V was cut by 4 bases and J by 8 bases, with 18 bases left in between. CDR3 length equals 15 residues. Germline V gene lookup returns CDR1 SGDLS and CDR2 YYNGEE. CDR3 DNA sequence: TGTGCCAGCAGCCCCCCTGGGCAGGGGAGAGAAAAACTGTTTTTT. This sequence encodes CASSPPGQGREKLFF.

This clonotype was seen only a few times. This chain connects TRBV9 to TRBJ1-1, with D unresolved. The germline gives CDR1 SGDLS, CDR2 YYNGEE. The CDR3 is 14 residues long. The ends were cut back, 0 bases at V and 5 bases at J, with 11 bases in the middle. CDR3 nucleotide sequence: TGTGCCAGCAGCGTAGACGAGGTACGGACTGAAGCTTTCTTT. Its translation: CASSVDEVRTEAFF.

The DNA of the CDR3 is TGCAGTGCTCCGACTAGCGGGTGGTACGAGCAGTACTTC. Encoded protein: CSAPTSGWYEQYF. The rearrangement uses TRBV20-1 and TRBJ2-7; TRBD2 matches at 10 bases. V lost 5 bases, J lost 4 bases, and 5 bases stayed unmatched. The CDR3 runs 13 residues. Germline CDR1 is DFQATT and CDR2 is SNEGSKA (reference sequence).

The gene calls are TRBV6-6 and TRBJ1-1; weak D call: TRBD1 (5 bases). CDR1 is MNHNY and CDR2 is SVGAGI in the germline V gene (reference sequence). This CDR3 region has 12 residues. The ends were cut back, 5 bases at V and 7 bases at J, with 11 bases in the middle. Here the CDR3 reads CASSGDEDEAFF. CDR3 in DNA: TGTGCCAGCAGTGGGGACGAGGATGAAGCTTTCTTT.

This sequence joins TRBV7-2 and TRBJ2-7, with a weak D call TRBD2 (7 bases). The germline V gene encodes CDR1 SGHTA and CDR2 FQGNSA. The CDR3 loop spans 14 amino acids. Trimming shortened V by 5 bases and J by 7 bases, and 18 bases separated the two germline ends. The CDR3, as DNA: TGTGCCAGCAGCCGGCCGGGGGGCCTAGGTGAGCAGTACTTC. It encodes CASSRPGGLGEQYF.

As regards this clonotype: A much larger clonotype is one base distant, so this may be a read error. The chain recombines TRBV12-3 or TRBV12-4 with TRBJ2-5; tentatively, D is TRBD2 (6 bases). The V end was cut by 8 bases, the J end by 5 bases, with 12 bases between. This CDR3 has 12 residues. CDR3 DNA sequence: TGTGCCAGCGGGGGAGGCAGGGAGACCCAGTACTTC. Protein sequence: CASGGGRETQYF.

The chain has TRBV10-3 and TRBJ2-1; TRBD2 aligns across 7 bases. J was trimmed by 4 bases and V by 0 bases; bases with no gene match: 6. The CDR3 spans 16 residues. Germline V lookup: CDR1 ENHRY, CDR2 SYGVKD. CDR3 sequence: CAISESWASGYNEQFF. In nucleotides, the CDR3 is TGTGCCATCAGTGAGTCGTGGGCTAGCGGATACAATGAGCAGTTCTTC.